The table lists the clone carrying this T cell receptor beta chain with a few counts. Its antigen is not known. The data derive from a study of siplizumab effects on memory and regulatory T cells. Study results and limitations: Memory T cells appeared less diverse than naive cells, which seemed to contribute substantially to alloresponse.

The data were produced by immunoSEQ multiplex PCR, yet TCRdb's version contains in-frame clones alone and is incomplete. The table shows 100,000 or so clones, with approximately 92% occurring only once. The CDR3 has 19 amino acids. The V segment lost 5 bases and the J segment 9 bases; nucleotides outside the gene matches: 20. Germline lookup yields CDR1 SGHRS and CDR2 YFSETQ. The TCR sequence derives from a human donor in good health. The J gene is TRBJ1-6, the V gene TRBV5-1; 10 bases match TRBD1. The specimen was CD4+ T cells sorted from blood. The CDR3 bases are TGCGCCAGCAGTCATAACCCCGGGACAGGGGTTTCGCTGGGTTCACCCCTCCACTTT. This gives the protein CASSHNPGTGVSLGSPLHF. Looking up the rest from reference TRBV5-1 and TRBJ1-6 gives the full variable domain: KAGVTQTPRYLIKTRGQQVTLSCSPISGHRSVSWYQQTPGQGLQFLFEYFSETQRNKGNFPGRFSGRQFSNSRSEMNVSTLELGDSALYLCASSHNPGTGVSLGSPLHFGNGTRLTVT.